Below, 29 T cell receptor beta chains from the same sample are listed, as sequenced in a study of T cells expressing NK-cell markers. Reprocessing the 5' RACE reads, TCRdb reports a single entry for every CDR3 protein and omits DNA. This listing includes about 370,000 distinct CDR3 sequences. The sequenced sample was blood T cells: a sorted CD56 or NKG2C T cell subset, CD4+ or CD8+ T cells, or bulk PBMC T cells (not recorded which). These receptors all stem from a woman aged 45-65 years in good health.

The chain uses TRBV6-2 or TRBV6-3 and TRBJ2-1; TCRdb calls TRBD1, which cannot be checked without DNA. Germline V CDR1 and CDR2: MNHEY, SVGEGT. This CDR3 is 14 amino acids long. CDR3: CASRLIQGIREQFF.

The chain uses TRBV5-1 and TRBJ1-1. The CDR3 runs to 14 residues. Germline assignment: CDR1 SGHRS and CDR2 YFSETQ. The CDR3: CASSEGTAGTEAFF.

V gene TRBV24-1 combines with J gene TRBJ2-2; TCRdb's D gene call, TRBD1, goes unchecked for lack of DNA. The CDR3 sequence is 16 residues long. Per the germline V gene, CDR1 is KGHDR and CDR2 is SFDVKD. The CDR3 reads CATSDLRTGADGELFF.

The chain has TRBV5-1 and TRBJ2-5; lacking DNA, the TRBD1 call made by TCRdb goes unchecked. CDR3 size: 16 residues. CDR1 and CDR2 (germline): SGHRS, YFSETQ. The CDR3: CASSLRAGDWEETQYF.

The gene calls are TRBV5-1 and TRBJ1-2; absent DNA, TCRdb's TRBD1 call cannot be checked. The germline V gene has CDR1 SGHRS and CDR2 YFSETQ. The CDR3 is 11 amino acids. CDR3 sequence: CASLGGDGYTF.

This chain links TRBV24-1 with TRBJ2-7; no DNA is available, so the TRBD1 call from TCRdb remains unchecked. Per the germline V gene, CDR1 is KGHDR and CDR2 is SFDVKD. The CDR3 is made up of 14 amino acids. Here the CDR3 reads CATSAAGTGDEQYF.

The J gene is TRBJ1-2, the V gene TRBV2. Germline V lookup: CDR1 SNHLY, CDR2 FYNNEI. The CDR3 extends over 13 amino acids. CDR3 in amino acids: CASSTEANYGYTF.

The chain joins TRBV28 to TRBJ2-2; the D gene TCRdb calls, TRBD1, cannot be checked with no DNA. The CDR3 consists of 16 residues. Looked up from germline, CDR1 is MDHEN and CDR2 is SYDVKM. The CDR3 loop reads CASSQGQGVQAGELFF.

V and J are TRBV20-1 and TRBJ2-3; TCRdb gives TRBD1 as the D gene, but with no DNA this cannot be confirmed. Germline CDR1 reads DFQATT; CDR2 reads SNEGSKA (reference sequence). The CDR3 length is 16 residues. CDR3 in amino acids: CSAPKRQRGLIDTQYF.

The V gene is TRBV5-1, the J gene TRBJ1-1; the D call from TCRdb, TRBD1, cannot be confirmed without DNA. Looked up from germline, CDR1 is SGHRS and CDR2 is YFSETQ. This CDR3 is 19 amino acids long. CDR3 amino acids: CASSLGRFAGGNLDPEAFF.

The V call is TRBV12-3 or TRBV12-4, the J call TRBJ2-2; lacking DNA, the TRBD1 call made by TCRdb goes unchecked. The CDR3 totals 16 residues. CDR3: CASSLAGQGNTGELFF.

This chain uses TRBV6-5 with TRBJ1-1; the D gene TCRdb calls, TRBD1, cannot be checked with no DNA. CDR1 and CDR2 (germline): MNHEY, SVGAGI. This CDR3 comprises 12 residues. CDR3 amino acids: CASSEPGREAFF.

This chain links TRBV5-1 with TRBJ2-6; TCRdb gives TRBD1 as the D gene, but with no DNA this cannot be confirmed. CDR3 size: 17 residues. Germline CDR1 reads SGHRS; CDR2 reads YFSETQ. The CDR3 loop reads CASSFGQGSAGANVLTF.

This chain connects TRBV3-1 to TRBJ2-5; TCRdb's D call, TRBD1, is unchecked because there is no DNA. The CDR3 totals 15 residues. The germline gives CDR1 LGHDT, CDR2 YNNKEL (reference sequence). This chain's CDR3 is CASTRLSATKETQYF.

This rearrangement joins TRBV15 to TRBJ2-4; the TCRdb call, TRBD1, lacks DNA for checking. Germline assignment: CDR1 LNHNV and CDR2 YYDKDF (reference sequence). This CDR3 is built from 16 residues. The CDR3 protein is CATSSGGGIAKNIQYF.

The chain couples TRBV7-8 to TRBJ2-3; no DNA is available, so the TRBD2 call from TCRdb remains unchecked. CDR1 is SGHVS and CDR2 is FQNEAQ in the germline V gene. CDR3 size: 16 residues. The CDR3 region is CASSSGAGGASDTQYF.

This sequence joins TRBV20-1 and TRBJ1-1. CDR1 is DFQATT and CDR2 is SNEGSKA in the germline V gene (reference sequence). This CDR3 has 14 residues. The CDR3 loop is CSARARAMNTEAFF.

V usage is TRBV27 and J usage is TRBJ1-2. The CDR3 totals 13 residues. In germline, CDR1 is MNHEY, CDR2 SMNVEV (reference sequence). The CDR3 is CASSLSPGDGYTF.

The CDR3 sequence is CASSLLGGSVGKNEQFF. J is TRBJ2-1 and V is TRBV28; the D call of TRBD2 rests on TCRdb alone, since no DNA is present to check it. The CDR3 has 17 amino acids. In germline, CDR1 is MDHEN, CDR2 SYDVKM.

V usage is TRBV12-3 or TRBV12-4 and J usage is TRBJ2-3; the TCRdb call, TRBD2, lacks DNA for checking. This CDR3 has 16 residues. The CDR3 spells CASSLELSGRADTQYF.

This sequence joins TRBV7-8 and TRBJ2-1; with no DNA, the TCRdb D assignment of TRBD2 cannot be verified. Per germline, CDR1 SGHVS and CDR2 FQNEAQ. CDR3 size: 13 residues. The CDR3 loop reads CASSGTSNDEQFF.

The J gene is TRBJ2-1, the V gene TRBV7-9; TCRdb designates TRBD2, a call that cannot be tested without DNA. CDR1 and CDR2 from the germline V gene are SEHNR and FQNEAQ (reference sequence). This CDR3 is 15 amino acids long. The CDR3: CASSLAGGRYNEQFF. The full variable domain, rest sourced from reference TRBV7-9 and TRBJ2-1, is DTGVSQNPRHKITKRGQNVTFRCDPISEHNRLYWYRQTLGQGPEFLTYFQNEAQLEKSRLLSDRFSAERPKGSFSTLEIQRTEQGDSAMYLCASSLAGGRYNEQFFGPGTRLTVL.

The rearrangement links TRBV5-6 to TRBJ2-5; as DNA is missing, the TRBD2 call by TCRdb cannot be tested. The CDR3 loop spans 14 amino acids. Germline V CDR1 and CDR2: SGHDT, YYEEEE. The chain's CDR3 is CASSPGGVGETQYF.

The gene calls are TRBV24-1 and TRBJ2-1; the TCRdb D gene call, TRBD1, has no DNA to confirm it. In germline, CDR1 is KGHDR, CDR2 SFDVKD. This CDR3 is 14 amino acids long. CDR3: CATSDPDRGHEQFF.

The chain has TRBV19 and TRBJ1-1. The CDR3 consists of 14 residues. The germline V gene has CDR1 LNHDA and CDR2 SQIVND (reference sequence). The CDR3 loop is CASSIGGDPTEAFF.

The chain employs TRBV10-2 and TRBJ2-7; the D gene TCRdb calls, TRBD2, cannot be checked with no DNA. This CDR3 spans 15 amino acids. Germline V lookup: CDR1 WSHSY, CDR2 SAAADI. CDR3 protein: CASKPGTTNYYEQYF.

The chain joins TRBV6-1 to TRBJ2-1; TCRdb's D call of TRBD2 is untestable without DNA. Germline V gene lookup returns CDR1 MNHNS and CDR2 SASEGT. The CDR3 runs 14 residues. This CDR3 is CASSEWGLRGEQFF.

This chain connects TRBV7-7 to TRBJ2-1; TCRdb designates TRBD1, a call that cannot be tested without DNA. CDR3 length: 15 residues. Per the germline V gene, CDR1 is SSHAT and CDR2 is FNYEAQ (reference sequence). The CDR3 protein is CASSLEVGEYNEQFF.

The chain is built from TRBV11-2 and TRBJ2-2; TCRdb picks TRBD2, but there is no DNA to check that call. CDR1 and CDR2 from the germline V gene are SGHAT and FQNNGV. CDR3 length: 16 amino acids. This CDR3 reads CASSLNGRVNTGELFF.